Below, 17 T cell receptor beta chains from the same sample are listed, as sequenced in a study of cytomegalovirus exposure and HLA in healthy donors (dated by TCRdb to 2016 to 2017). The protocol used for the library was the immunoSEQ multiplex PCR assay. A mixture of 60 forward primers for TCR Vbeta segments and 13 reverse primers for TCR Jbeta segments was used in the multiplex PCR. TCRdb mirrors the immuneACCESS table, restricted to in-frame sequences. Some clones are absent from its copies; in checked studies, under half trace to an unresolved V gene, and the reason for the others is unknown. For this sample there are some 150,000 clones; 65% to 80% appear just once. The ten largest clones add up to 4% of the sample. What was sequenced was PBMCs. These receptors were taken from a woman between 40 and 55 years old in good health and CMV-seronegative.

In this sample, this clone turned up once. The rearrangement links TRBV14 to TRBJ1-2, with TRBD1 matching 9 bases. The V segment lost 4 bases and the J segment 6 bases; nucleotides outside the gene matches: 3. Per the germline V gene, CDR1 is SGHDN and CDR2 is FVKESK. CDR3 length: 13 amino acids. The CDR3 here is CASSPRQGDGYTF. CDR3 DNA: TGTGCCAGCAGCCCCCGACAGGGGGATGGCTACACCTTC.

V and J are TRBV7-9 and TRBJ1-2; D perhaps matches TRBD1 (5 bases). CDR3 length: 14 residues. The V gene lost 3 bases and the J gene lost 2 bases, with 10 bases spanning the gap. CDR1 and CDR2 from the germline V gene are SEHNR and FQNEAQ (reference sequence). CDR3 region: CASSFQGDNYGYTF. CDR3 coding DNA: TGTGCCAGCAGCTTTCAGGGTGACAACTATGGCTACACCTTC.

The chain combines TRBV9 with TRBJ2-5; 8 bases are shared with TRBD1. The CDR3 is 15 amino acids. J was trimmed by 5 bases and V by 4 bases; bases with no gene match: 10. Germline lookup yields CDR1 SGDLS and CDR2 YYNGEE. The CDR3 sequence: CASSLPQGAVETQYF. The CDR3 DNA reads TGTGCCAGCAGCCTCCCGCAGGGGGCTGTTGAGACCCAGTACTTC.

The chain uses TRBV7-2 and TRBJ1-2, with 12 bases aligning to TRBD1. V trimming: 4 bases; J trimming: 2 bases; junction bases outside the gene matches: 5. The CDR3 is 16 residues long. CDR1 and CDR2 from the germline V gene are SGHTA and FQGNSA. For the CDR3, the DNA is TGTGCCAGCAGCTCTGGAGGGACAGGGGGCAACTATGGCTACACCTTC. Protein product: CASSSGGTGGNYGYTF.

This clone showed up just a few times. The genes are TRBV6-1 and TRBJ2-2; perhaps TRBD2 as D (6 bases). There are 14 residues in the CDR3. The ends were cut back, 1 base at V and 6 bases at J, with 9 bases in the middle. Germline-derived CDR1 and CDR2 are MNHNS and SASEGT. CDR3 DNA sequence: TGTGCCAGCAGTGAAGTAACGGGAGCCGGGGAGCTGTTTTTT. Amino acid sequence: CASSEVTGAGELFF.

The rearrangement links TRBV6-6 to TRBJ2-5, with TRBD2 identical over 7 bases. After removal of 7 bases from V and 3 bases from J, the junction contained 2 bases not matched to a gene. Germline loops: CDR1 MNHNY, CDR2 SVGAGI (reference sequence). The CDR3 is 12 residues long. CDR3 nucleotides: TGTGCCAGCAACCGGGGGGAAGAGACCCAGTACTTC. Encoded protein: CASNRGEETQYF.

This clone was seen only a few times. The CDR3 here is CASSQGFGGYTF. In DNA form, the CDR3 reads TGCGCCAGCAGCCAGGGATTCGGTGGCTACACCTTC. The chain employs TRBV5-1 and TRBJ1-2; D may be TRBD1 (5 bases). V lost 4 bases, J lost 7 bases, and 11 bases lay in between. Germline CDR1 is SGHRS and CDR2 is YFSETQ. The CDR3 length is 12 residues. The entire variable domain, with the rest obtained from reference TRBV5-1 and TRBJ1-2, is as follows: KAGVTQTPRYLIKTRGQQVTLSCSPISGHRSVSWYQQTPGQGLQFLFEYFSETQRNKGNFPGRFSGRQFSNSRSEMNVSTLELGDSALYLCASSQGFGGYTFGSGTRLTVV.

The chain is built from TRBV5-4 and TRBJ1-1; tentative D call: TRBD1 (6 bases). V gave up 4 bases and J gave up 0 bases, with 10 bases separating them. CDR1 is SGHNT and CDR2 is YYREEE in the germline V gene (reference sequence). There are 14 residues in the CDR3. CDR3 nucleotide sequence: TGTGCCAGCAGCAGAGGGGGGGTGAACACTGAAGCTTTCTTT. This encodes CASSRGGVNTEAFF.

The chain recombines TRBV19 with TRBJ1-2, with TRBD1 matching over 7 bases. Germline V lookup: CDR1 LNHDA, CDR2 SQIVND (reference sequence). Trimming at V came to 4 bases and at J to 4 bases, leaving 6 bases not matched to a gene. The CDR3 contains 14 residues. CDR3 in amino acids: CASSKTGSSYGYTF. CDR3 in DNA: TGTGCCAGTAGTAAGACAGGGTCTTCCTATGGCTACACCTTC.

The gene calls are TRBV7-6 and TRBJ1-6; D is unresolved. V dropped 1 base and J dropped 10 bases, with 11 bases sitting between them. The CDR3 covers 14 residues. Germline CDR1 and CDR2: SGHVS and FNYEAQ. The CDR3 loop is CASSLGEGSSPLHF. Written as DNA, the CDR3 is TGTGCCAGCAGCTTAGGGGAGGGTAGCTCACCCCTCCACTTT.

The chain joins TRBV6-4 to TRBJ1-5, with no clear D. Germline CDR1 reads MRHNA; CDR2 reads SNTAGT. The CDR3 is 13 amino acids. V was clipped by 0 bases and J by 11 bases, with 11 bases between them. CDR3 amino acids: CASSDSSFTAQHF. CDR3 DNA sequence: TGTGCCAGCAGTGACTCGAGTTTCACAGCCCAGCATTTT.

This clone was recorded only once. The chain has TRBV6-6 and TRBJ2-7; TRBD2 matches at 10 bases. This CDR3 has 13 residues. V was pared by 10 bases and J by 2 bases, with 5 bases of the junction left unmatched. Germline V gene sequence: CDR1 MNHNY, CDR2 SVGAGI (reference sequence). The CDR3 sequence is CATASGSPYEQYF. In DNA form, the CDR3 reads TGTGCCACCGCTAGCGGGAGCCCCTACGAGCAGTACTTC.

V usage is TRBV5-6 and J usage is TRBJ2-5; D is undetermined. Germline V gene lookup returns CDR1 SGHDT and CDR2 YYEEEE. CDR3 length: 13 amino acids. Trimming stripped 1 base from V and 7 bases from J, with 11 bases between. The CDR3 coding sequence is TGTGCCAGCAGCTTGAGGCCAGGCGCGACCCAGTACTTC. Protein sequence: CASSLRPGATQYF.

This clone was recorded only once. The CDR3 loop is CAAPSRGRSRSPTEAFF. The CDR3 DNA is TGTGCCGCTCCCTCTAGGGGTAGGTCTCGGTCGCCTACTGAAGCTTTCTTT. The chain is built from TRBV27 and TRBJ1-1; D might be TRBD1 (5 bases). Germline CDR1 is MNHEY and CDR2 is SMNVEV (reference sequence). Trimming stripped 11 bases from V and 5 bases from J, with 30 bases between. CDR3 length: 17 residues.

This chain uses TRBV20-1 with TRBJ1-1; possibly TRBD1 for D (5 bases). Germline V lookup: CDR1 DFQATT, CDR2 SNEGSKA (reference sequence). The CDR3 totals 11 residues. V shed 8 bases and J shed 7 bases, with 14 bases lying between them. As DNA, the CDR3 is TGCAGTTCCAAAAAACAGGTTGAAGCTTTCTTT. This gives the protein CSSKKQVEAFF.

The chain combines TRBV27 with TRBJ1-1; the D gene is possibly TRBD1 (6 bases). Germline-derived CDR1 and CDR2 are MNHEY and SMNVEV (reference sequence). V was cut by 6 bases and J by 0 bases, with 11 bases left in between. The CDR3 runs to 14 residues. The CDR3: CASSWAGVNTEAFF. The CDR3 nucleotides read TGTGCCAGCAGCTGGGCAGGGGTGAACACTGAAGCTTTCTTT.

The chain joins TRBV7-2 to TRBJ2-7, with 12 nucleotides matching TRBD2. This CDR3 is built from 15 residues. V gave up 0 bases and J gave up 7 bases; unmatched junction bases: 4. Germline V gives CDR1 SGHTA, CDR2 FQGNSA. The CDR3 DNA is TGTGCCAGCAGCTTAGCCCCTAGCGGGAGGGAGGAGCAGTACTTC. It codes for CASSLAPSGREEQYF.